Below, one T cell receptor (beta chain) is given with its context. The source of the sample is a study of blood T cell repertoires in COVID-19. Overall study context: From T cells, B-cell-depleted T cells, or PBMCs came the material, which was cDNA or gDNA.

Study processing details: Quantification of nucleated cells was approximated via reference gene primer amplification. The method was immunoSEQ multiplex PCR; TCRdb's version includes in-frame clones alone and lacks a portion of them. V and J calls and clone size are given by that table; D and trimming were obtained from the DNA. The data show around 280,000 clones, around nine tenths seen once. Recovered status applied to Cohort 3 donors who had two consecutive negative PCRs. It also applied to those with clearance or with symptom resolution. This sequence originates from a woman in her forties who had recovered from COVID-19. Sequencing was carried out using PBMCs or T cells enriched from blood (not recorded which).

The CDR3 protein is CASSDRGLTDTQYF. The CDR3 nucleotides are TGTGCCAGCAGTGACAGGGGCCTCACAGATACGCAGTATTTT. The rearrangement uses TRBV6-1 and TRBJ2-3; perhaps TRBD1 as D (6 bases). The CDR3 runs 14 residues. V lost 3 bases and J lost 2, with 9 bases in between. CDR1 is MNHNS, CDR2 SASEGT, per germline.